These T cell receptor beta chains were read from a single sample in a study of blood T cell repertoires in COVID-19. The protocol was immunoSEQ multiplex PCR, while the TCRdb copy is restricted to in-frame clones and leaves out a portion. The data contain 100,000 to 150,000 clones, 85% to 90% of them singletons. The specimen sequenced was peripheral blood. The receptors were gathered from a man in his 70s with active COVID-19. Each CDR3 is given with its conserved first and last residue. Fields, in order: D gene, V gene, J gene, clone size, CDR3 protein, CDR3 DNA. D genes are given only for firm matches. Only part of the rows carry a size: once, few, many, or a class if the clone is expanded.

-	TRBV28	TRBJ2-4	-	CASSPYRERVKGIQYF	TGTGCCAGCAGCCCATATCGGGAAAGGGTAAAGGGCATTCAGTACTTC
-	TRBV11-2	TRBJ2-3	-	CASSLVDSPGTDTQYF	TGTGCCAGCAGCTTAGTCGATAGTCCCGGCACAGATACGCAGTATTTT
-	TRBV5-1	TRBJ1-2	-	CASSLAMSGISYGYTF	TGCGCCAGCAGCTTGGCAATGTCAGGGATATCCTATGGCTACACCTTC
-	TRBV7-9	TRBJ1-2	-	CASSLIVNGYTF	TGTGCCAGCAGCTTAATTGTCAATGGCTACACCTTC
TRBD1	TRBV5-1	TRBJ1-1	-	CASRSGTGSTEAFF	TGCGCCAGCAGGTCGGGGACAGGGAGCACTGAAGCTTTCTTT
-	TRBV28	TRBJ1-5	-	CASSFRDQPQHF	TGTGCCAGCAGTTTCCGGGATCAGCCCCAGCATTTT
TRBD1	TRBV19	TRBJ2-1	-	CASSILISGGEAVQFF	TGTGCCAGTAGTATTTTGATTTCAGGGGGCGAAGCGGTGCAGTTCTTC
-	TRBV5-1	TRBJ2-2	-	CASSFTQNTGELFF	TGCGCCAGCAGCTTCACACAAAACACCGGGGAGCTGTTTTTT
-	TRBV28	TRBJ1-2	-	CASSFLSSLGRQSGYTF	TGTGCCAGCAGTTTCCTCTCTAGTTTGGGGAGGCAAAGTGGCTACACCTTC
-	TRBV30	TRBJ1-1	once	CAWSGAGNTEAFF	TGTGCCTGGAGTGGGGCGGGAAACACTGAAGCTTTCTTT
-	TRBV28	TRBJ2-5	-	CASFPRLGGETQYF	TGTGCCAGTTTCCCCAGGCTCGGGGGAGAGACCCAGTACTTC
TRBD1	TRBV6-2/TRBV6-3	TRBJ2-5	-	CASSYGQGARETQYF	TGTGCCAGCAGTTACGGACAGGGGGCGCGAGAGACCCAGTACTTC
TRBD1	TRBV4-1	TRBJ2-4	-	CASSPLPSGQGGARAKNIQYF	TGCGCCAGCAGCCCCCTCCCCAGTGGACAGGGTGGGGCCCGGGCCAAAAACATTCAGTACTTC
TRBD1	TRBV18	TRBJ2-7	-	CASSPGQGSYEQYF	TGTGCCAGCTCACCAGGACAGGGAAGCTACGAGCAGTACTTC
-	TRBV28	TRBJ2-3	-	CASSFLAGTDTQYF	TGTGCCAGCAGTTTCTTGGCGGGCACAGATACGCAGTATTTT
-	TRBV30	TRBJ2-1	-	CAWTVRGVYSYNEQFF	TGTGCCTGGACAGTCAGGGGGGTATACTCCTACAATGAGCAGTTCTTC
-	TRBV19	TRBJ2-7	-	CASSPRGGEQYF	TGTGCCAGTAGCCCCAGGGGCGGGGAGCAGTACTTC
-	TRBV6-4	TRBJ2-6	-	CASSPGSSGANVLTF	TGTGCCAGCAGTCCGGGTTCCTCTGGGGCCAACGTCCTGACTTTC
TRBD2	TRBV18	TRBJ2-7	few	CASSLGLAGVPEQYF	TGTGCCAGCTCACTGGGACTAGCGGGAGTACCCGAGCAGTACTTC
TRBD1	TRBV5-1	TRBJ2-1	-	CASSFRDRTYNEQFF	TGCGCCAGCAGCTTCCGGGACAGGACTTACAATGAGCAGTTCTTC
TRBD1	TRBV10-3	TRBJ2-7	-	CAISGAGGVLYEQYF	TGTGCCATCAGTGGTGCAGGGGGCGTTTTGTACGAGCAGTACTTC
-	TRBV29-1	TRBJ2-1	-	CSVRQGGQFF	TGCAGCGTGAGACAGGGAGGGCAGTTCTTC
TRBD2	TRBV5-5	TRBJ2-1	-	CASSLRLAGGINNEQFF	TGTGCCAGCAGCTTAAGACTAGCGGGAGGAATCAACAATGAGCAGTTCTTC
-	TRBV5-6	TRBJ1-3	-	CASSARTVSGNTIYF	TGTGCCAGCAGCGCTAGGACAGTCTCTGGAAACACCATATATTTT
-	TRBV11-2	TRBJ2-2	-	CASSLGALGGHTGELFF	TGTGCCAGCAGCTTAGGTGCCCTAGGGGGACACACCGGGGAGCTGTTTTTT
-	TRBV5-1	TRBJ2-6	-	CASSSNTGPGANVLTF	TGCGCCAGCAGCTCCAACACAGGGCCCGGGGCCAACGTCCTGACTTTC
-	TRBV30	TRBJ1-1	-	CAWSAERGAFF	TGTGCCTGGAGTGCCGAGAGAGGAGCTTTCTTT
-	TRBV27	TRBJ2-6	-	CASSPSSGRRGANVLTF	TGTGCCAGCAGTCCAAGCTCAGGCAGGAGGGGGGCCAACGTCCTGACTTTC
-	TRBV5-6	TRBJ1-5	-	CASSLSRGYSNQPQHF	TGTGCCAGCAGCTTGAGCAGGGGTTATAGCAATCAGCCCCAGCATTTT
-	TRBV28	TRBJ1-5	-	CASSLGGNSNQPQHF	TGTGCCAGCAGTTTAGGGGGGAATAGCAATCAGCCCCAGCATTTT
-	TRBV19	TRBJ2-5	-	CASSMGGGATGSRETQYF	TGTGCCAGTAGTATGGGGGGGGGCGCGACAGGCTCGAGGGAGACCCAGTACTTC